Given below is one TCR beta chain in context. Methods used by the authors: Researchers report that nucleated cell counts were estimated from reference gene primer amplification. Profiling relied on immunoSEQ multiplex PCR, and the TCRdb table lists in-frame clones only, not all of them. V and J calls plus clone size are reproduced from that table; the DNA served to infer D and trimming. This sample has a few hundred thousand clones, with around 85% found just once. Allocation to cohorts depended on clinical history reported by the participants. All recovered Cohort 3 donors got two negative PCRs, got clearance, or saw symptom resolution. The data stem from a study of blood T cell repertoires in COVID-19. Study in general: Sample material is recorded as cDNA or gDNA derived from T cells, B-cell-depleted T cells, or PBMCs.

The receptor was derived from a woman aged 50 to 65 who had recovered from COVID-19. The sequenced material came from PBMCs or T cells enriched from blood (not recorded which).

The CDR3: CASSPLLAGQETQYF. DNA for the CDR3: TGTGCCAGCAGCCCCCTTTTAGCGGGACAAGAGACCCAGTACTTC. The chain carries TRBV7-7 and TRBJ2-5, with 8 bases aligning to TRBD2. Losses at the gene ends were 5 bases for V and 2 bases for J; bases not matched to a gene: 7. Per the germline V gene, CDR1 is SSHAT and CDR2 is FNYEAQ (reference sequence). The CDR3 has 15 residues. Full variable domain (missing parts from reference TRBV7-7 and TRBJ2-5): GAGVSQSPRYKVTKRGQDVTLRCDPISSHATLYWYQQALGQGPEFLTYFNYEAQPDKSGLPSDRFSAERPEGSISTLTIQRTEQRDSAMYRCASSPLLAGQETQYFGPGTRLLVL.